These 21 T cell receptor beta chains share one sample of origin, sequenced in a study of cytomegalovirus exposure and HLA in healthy donors. With 60 Vbeta and 13 Jbeta primers, the PCR was carried out. The data were produced by immunoSEQ multiplex PCR, yet TCRdb's version contains in-frame clones alone and is incomplete. The table includes about 92,000 clones, approximately 84% detected once. Sequencing was done on a sample of PBMCs. These TCRs come from a woman between 18 and 29 years old in good health and CMV-seropositive.

The CDR3 sequence is CASGLQLQGLDTQYF. The CDR3 nucleotides read TGTGCTAGTGGTCTCCAGTTACAGGGGTTGGATACGCAGTATTTT. The rearrangement joins TRBV12-5 to TRBJ2-3, with 7 bases matching TRBD1. Looked up from germline, CDR1 is LGHNT and CDR2 is FRNRAP. After removal of 5 bases from V and 6 bases from J, the junction contained 11 bases not matched to a gene. The CDR3 sequence is 15 residues long.

The chain links TRBV28 to TRBJ2-1, with 11 bases lining up with TRBD2. This CDR3 contains 19 residues. Germline values: CDR1 MDHEN, CDR2 SYDVKM. With V trimmed by 5 bases and J by 0 bases, 12 bases remained unmatched. CDR3 residues: CASSRAGTSGVSSYNEQFF. The CDR3 nucleotides read TGTGCCAGCAGTCGTGCCGGGACTAGCGGAGTTAGCTCCTACAATGAGCAGTTCTTC.

The chain combines TRBV6-6 with TRBJ2-2; no clear D gene. V dropped 4 bases and J dropped 3 bases, with 6 bases sitting between them. The CDR3 sequence is 13 residues long. Looked up from germline, CDR1 is MNHNY and CDR2 is SVGAGI (reference sequence). The CDR3 protein is CASSSQYTGELFF. The CDR3 DNA reads as TGTGCCAGCAGTTCGCAGTACACCGGGGAGCTGTTTTTT.

The chain links TRBV2 to TRBJ1-1; 8 nucleotides line up with TRBD1. This CDR3 contains 13 residues. Germline loops: CDR1 SNHLY, CDR2 FYNNEI. V lost 8 bases to trimming and J lost 5 bases; unmatched junction nucleotides: 7. The CDR3 sequence: CASENRGGTEAFF. The CDR3 coding sequence is TGTGCCAGCGAGAACAGGGGGGGTACTGAAGCTTTCTTT.

The rearrangement links TRBV6-1 to TRBJ1-1, with 7 nucleotides matching TRBD1. The CDR3 contains 14 residues. Looked up from germline, CDR1 is MNHNS and CDR2 is SASEGT. V lost 11 bases, J lost 11 bases, and 20 bases stayed unmatched. CDR3 in amino acids: CAVRYETGSSGAFF. The CDR3 DNA reads TGTGCCGTCCGGTACGAGACAGGGTCCTCGGGGGCTTTCTTT.

Here the CDR3 DNA reads TGTGCCAGCAGCGAGGCCGGGTACACTGAAGCTTTCTTT. The encoded protein is CASSEAGYTEAFF. The chain combines TRBV6-6 with TRBJ1-1; D gene ambiguous. The CDR3 has 13 residues. V lost 6 bases, J lost 3 bases, and 11 bases lay in between. CDR1 and CDR2 (germline): MNHNY, SVGAGI (reference sequence).

This chain links TRBV5-1 with TRBJ1-1; TRBD1 aligns across 10 bases. V gave up 1 base and J gave up 0 bases; unmatched junction bases: 3. This CDR3 region has 16 residues. Germline CDR1 SGHRS, CDR2 YFSETQ. The CDR3 coding sequence is TGCGCCAGCAGCTTGTCCGGGACAGGGGTGAACACTGAAGCTTTCTTT. Translating it yields CASSLSGTGVNTEAFF.

The rearrangement uses TRBV5-5 and TRBJ1-1, with D maybe TRBD1 (6 bases). Germline loops: CDR1 SGHKS, CDR2 YYEKEE (reference sequence). Trimming shortened V by 4 bases and J by 8 bases, and 12 bases separated the two germline ends. The CDR3 contains 12 residues. The CDR3 loop is CASSRRTEEAFF. In nucleotides, the CDR3 is TGTGCCAGCAGCCGGAGGACAGAAGAAGCTTTCTTT.

This chain links TRBV28 with TRBJ2-5, with 7 bases aligning to TRBD2. Germline V gene lookup returns CDR1 MDHEN and CDR2 SYDVKM. V trimming: 6 bases; J trimming: 3 bases; junction bases outside the gene matches: 10. The CDR3 contains 15 residues. CDR3 sequence reads: CASSNNPGTKETQYF. Here the CDR3 DNA reads TGTGCCAGCAGCAACAACCCCGGGACTAAAGAGACCCAGTACTTC.

The chain carries TRBV28 and TRBJ1-1, with 9 bases aligning to TRBD1. Germline trimming cut 5 bases from V and 6 bases from J; bases unmatched to any gene: 4. Germline loops: CDR1 MDHEN, CDR2 SYDVKM. This CDR3 is built from 13 residues. CDR3 loop: CASSDRGRAEAFF. CDR3 in DNA: TGTGCCAGCAGTGACAGGGGGAGAGCTGAAGCTTTCTTT. The full variable domain, completed using reference TRBV28 and TRBJ1-1, is DVKVTQSSRYLVKRTGEKVFLECVQDMDHENMFWYRQDPGLGLRLIYFSYDVKMKEKGDIPEGYSVSREKKERFSLILESASTNQTSMYLCASSDRGRAEAFFGQGTRLTVV.

The chain joins TRBV5-8 to TRBJ1-2; 7 bases match TRBD1. This CDR3 is 12 amino acids long. Germline loops: CDR1 SGHTS, CDR2 YDEGEE. The V and J ends lost 6 bases and 7 bases, in that order; junction bases with no gene match: 6. CDR3 DNA: TGTGCCAGCAAGGGTTCAGGGGGTGGCTACACCTTC. Its translation is CASKGSGGGYTF.

J is TRBJ1-4 and V is TRBV5-1; TRBD1 might be the D (6 bases). V was pared by 0 bases and J by 5 bases, with 11 bases between. The V gene's germline CDR1 is SGHRS and CDR2 YFSETQ. The CDR3 consists of 15 residues. The CDR3 is CASSLGDTLNEKLFF. CDR3 DNA: TGCGCCAGCAGCTTGGGGGACACACTGAATGAAAAACTGTTTTTT.

The CDR3 nucleotides are TGCACCAGCAGCCCACGGGACAGAGGGGAGTACAATGAGCAGTTCTTC. It translates to CTSSPRDRGEYNEQFF. The chain has TRBV1 and TRBJ2-1; TRBD1 reflects the table's D call only, with no check against the DNA. TRBV1 is listed as a pseudogene. The CDR3 extends over 16 amino acids.

The chain joins TRBV30 to TRBJ2-7; perhaps TRBD2 as D (5 bases). CDR1 and CDR2 from the germline V gene are GTSNPN and SVGIG (reference sequence). V was trimmed by 4 bases and J by 3 bases, leaving 7 bases between them. The CDR3 is made up of 11 amino acids. The CDR3 nucleotides read TGTGCCTGGACGGAGGACTACGAGCAGTACTTC. This sequence encodes CAWTEDYEQYF.

The J gene is TRBJ2-7, the V gene TRBV13; a weak D match, TRBD1 (6 bases). CDR1 and CDR2 (germline): PRHDT, FYEKMQ (reference sequence). The CDR3 covers 15 residues. V was trimmed by 4 bases and J by 5 bases, leaving 18 bases between them. In DNA form, the CDR3 reads TGTGCCAGCAGCTCAGGGGTTTTCTTCGAGGACGAGCAGTACTTC. It is translated as CASSSGVFFEDEQYF.

The table lists this clone with a few counts. The chain uses TRBV7-9 and TRBJ1-4, with D hard to call. V lost 2 bases and J 8 bases, leaving 15 bases between the germline ends. Germline lookup yields CDR1 SEHNR and CDR2 FQNEAQ (reference sequence). The CDR3 length is 15 residues. The CDR3 protein is CASSLLLESGEKLFF. The CDR3 DNA follows: TGTGCCAGCAGCTTACTCTTGGAATCGGGAGAAAAACTGTTTTTT.

The chain recombines TRBV9 with TRBJ2-7; maybe TRBD2 (5 bases). Per the germline V gene, CDR1 is SGDLS and CDR2 is YYNGEE. V lost 0 bases and J lost 3, with 16 bases in between. The CDR3 covers 16 residues. DNA of the CDR3: TGTGCCAGCAGCGTAGGAGGTGTCCTCGGGATCTACGAGCAGTACTTC. This encodes CASSVGGVLGIYEQYF.

This chain links TRBV25-1 with TRBJ2-7, with 8 bases aligning to TRBD2. The CDR3 length is 13 residues. Germline assignment: CDR1 MGHDK and CDR2 SYGVNS. Trimming at V came to 4 bases and at J to 4 bases, leaving 3 bases not matched to a gene. The CDR3 sequence is CASSGTSRYEQYF. In DNA form, the CDR3 reads TGTGCCAGCAGTGGGACTAGCAGGTACGAGCAGTACTTC.

The chain employs TRBV20-1 and TRBJ2-7, with TRBD1 matching over 7 bases. The CDR3 runs to 11 residues. Losses at the gene ends were 8 bases for V and 7 bases for J; bases not matched to a gene: 8. CDR1 and CDR2 from the germline V gene are DFQATT and SNEGSKA (reference sequence). The CDR3 DNA sequence: TGCAGTAAACAGACAGGGACGGAGCAGTACTTC. This gives the protein CSKQTGTEQYF.

This chain links TRBV28 with TRBJ2-1, with 11 bases matching TRBD2. The CDR3 loop spans 15 amino acids. The V segment lost 7 bases and the J segment 8 bases; nucleotides outside the gene matches: 10. The germline gives CDR1 MDHEN, CDR2 SYDVKM. CDR3: CASTFSGRAVYEQFF. DNA for the CDR3: TGTGCCAGCACCTTTAGCGGGAGGGCCGTCTATGAGCAGTTCTTC. The entire variable domain, with the rest obtained from reference TRBV28 and TRBJ2-1, is as follows: DVKVTQSSRYLVKRTGEKVFLECVQDMDHENMFWYRQDPGLGLRLIYFSYDVKMKEKGDIPEGYSVSREKKERFSLILESASTNQTSMYLCASTFSGRAVYEQFFGPGTRLTVL.

The chain has TRBV29-1 and TRBJ1-6; TRBD1 is a possible D gene (5 bases). The CDR3 consists of 12 residues. CDR1 is SQVTM, CDR2 ANQGSEA, per germline. In DNA form, the CDR3 reads TGCAGAGCCCTAGGGAGGGGTTCACCCCTCCACTTT. Translated, it gives CRALGRGSPLHF.